This T cell receptor (beta chain) came from a study of T-cell reconstitution after alpha-beta-depleted transplantation in children. Unique molecular identifiers were used in preparing the TCRbeta library. MiXCR, applied by TCRdb to the PCR reads, yields one record per CDR3 protein. The sample includes roughly 90,000 distinct CDR3 sequences, 12% of them seen just once. Germline CDR1 is SGHRS and CDR2 is YFSETQ. Trimming took 4 bases from V and 0 from J; bases not matched to a gene: 6. This CDR3 contains 16 residues. This clonotype was detected ten times or more. The source is a human donor who donated a stem cell graft to a child with inherited bone marrow failure. The material sequenced was PBMCs from the stem cell graft donor, taken from the stem cell graft. The J gene is TRBJ2-7, the V gene TRBV5-1; 11 bases line up with TRBD2. This chain's CDR3 is CASSGKTSGTSYEQYF. In DNA, the CDR3 is TGCGCCAGCAGCGGGAAGACTAGCGGGACCTCCTACGAGCAGTACTTC.